The clone carrying this T cell receptor beta chain was recorded at least ten times. Its antigen remains unidentified. This CDR3 contains 16 residues. Looked up from germline, CDR1 is MGHRA and CDR2 is YSYEKL. The V and J ends lost 3 bases and 0 bases, in that order; junction bases with no gene match: 3. The source of the sample is a study of metastatic and nonmetastatic thyroid tumors. Looking at the study overall: Malignant thyroid and benign thyroid patients provided blood and tumor or nodule tissue whose repertoires were compared.

Points from the study as a whole: Benign nodules reportedly had significantly lower TCR beta diversity than malignant thyroid tumors in blood and tumor.

Until they underwent thyroid surgery, no patient had received any treatment. Original handling: Clinicopathological groups differed in CDR3, with these differences serving to build a distant-metastasis classifier for papillary thyroid cancer. TCRdb reanalyzed the PCR reads via MiXCR. For this entry, the V and J calls and clone size follow TCRdb and not the study's own pipeline. The sample has tens of thousands of clones; 13% are singletons. The origin of this receptor is a female donor with papillary thyroid cancer or a benign thyroid nodule (not recorded which). Some clones in this sample may be carry-over from other donors' samples. The sequenced sample consisted of blood. The chain combines TRBV4-1 with TRBJ2-3; 10 bases map to TRBD2. The CDR3 sequence: CASSQGTSASTDTQYF. In DNA form, the CDR3 reads TGCGCCAGCAGCCAGGGGACTAGCGCGAGCACAGATACGCAGTATTTT.